These 2 T cell receptor beta chains share one sample of origin, sequenced in a study of T cell changes during pregnancy in multiple sclerosis. Using immunoSEQ multiplex PCR, the repertoire was profiled, and TCRdb retains in-frame clones only, with some absent. The sample has some 40,000 clones; approximately 94% are singletons. This material consisted of CD4+ T cells from peripheral blood mononuclear cells, taken in the second trimester of pregnancy. The receptors were gathered from a female donor with multiple sclerosis, enrolled in a pregnancy study.

The chain uses TRBV7-6 and TRBJ1-1, with 7 bases fitting TRBD1. This CDR3 comprises 14 residues. The V gene's germline CDR1 is SGHVS and CDR2 FNYEAQ. With V trimmed by 1 base and J by 5 bases, 4 bases remained unmatched. CDR3 in DNA: TGTGCCAGCAGCTTAGAAGGGGGCTTAACTGAAGCTTTCTTT. It translates to CASSLEGGLTEAFF.

This rearrangement joins TRBV27 to TRBJ1-2; tentatively, D is TRBD1 (5 bases). This CDR3 has 14 amino acids. Trimming took off 4 bases at V and 8 bases at J, with 17 bases between the two ends. Germline CDR1 MNHEY, CDR2 SMNVEV (reference sequence). Written as DNA, the CDR3 is TGTGCCAGCAGTTACTTGGGGGGAAGAGGCGGCTACACCTTC. It is translated as CASSYLGGRGGYTF.